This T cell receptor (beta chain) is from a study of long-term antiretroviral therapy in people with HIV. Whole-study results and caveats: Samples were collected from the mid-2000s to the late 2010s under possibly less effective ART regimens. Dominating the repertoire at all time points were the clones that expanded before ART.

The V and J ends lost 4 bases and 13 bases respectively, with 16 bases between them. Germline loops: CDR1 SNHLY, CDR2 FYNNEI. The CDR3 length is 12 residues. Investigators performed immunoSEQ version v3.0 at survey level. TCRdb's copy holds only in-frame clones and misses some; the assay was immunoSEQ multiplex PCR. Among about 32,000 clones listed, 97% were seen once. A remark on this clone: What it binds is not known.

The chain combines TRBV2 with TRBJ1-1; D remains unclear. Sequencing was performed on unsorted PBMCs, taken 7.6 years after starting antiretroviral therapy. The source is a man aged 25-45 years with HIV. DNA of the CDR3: TGTGCCAGCAGTGCGTTAAGGGCGGGGAATTTCTTT. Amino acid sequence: CASSALRAGNFF.